What follows are 14 T cell receptor beta chains derived from one specimen sequenced in a study of sequential checkpoint blockade in melanoma. This sample's treatment: randomized to nivolumab then ipilimumab (arm A) or the reverse (arm B). TCRdb keeps only in-frame clones here, not all; method: immunoSEQ multiplex PCR. The repertoire has 9,500 to 15,000 clones, 75% to 80% of them found once; the top ten carry about 50%. The sample was CD8+ T cells sorted from blood (inferred from file names), taken from a patient given nivolumab and ipilimumab in sequence. The receptors were sampled from a human donor with melanoma.

The chain joins TRBV6-5 to TRBJ1-3; TRBD1 is a possible D gene (6 bases). V lost 2 bases and J 1 base, leaving 9 bases between the germline ends. The CDR3 is 15 residues long. Germline V gives CDR1 MNHEY, CDR2 SVGAGI. CDR3 region: CASSYHQGSGNTIYF. The CDR3 DNA sequence: TGTGCCAGCAGTTACCACCAGGGGTCTGGAAACACCATATATTTT.

The genes are TRBV7-9 and TRBJ2-7; no firm D call. Deletions cut 8 bases from V and 5 bases from J, with 13 bases between. Per germline, CDR1 SEHNR and CDR2 FQNEAQ (reference sequence). The CDR3 is made up of 12 amino acids. CDR3 nucleotides: TGTGCCAGCGCGCTGAGGTTGGACGAGCAGTACTTC. Its translation is CASALRLDEQYF.

The V and J genes are TRBV7-9 and TRBJ2-7, with 12 bases fitting TRBD2. From germline, CDR1 is SEHNR and CDR2 FQNEAQ (reference sequence). V trimming: 3 bases; J trimming: 4 bases; junction bases outside the gene matches: 7. The CDR3 sequence is 16 residues long. This CDR3 is CASSFQTGLAGYEQYF. Written as DNA, the CDR3 is TGTGCCAGCAGCTTCCAAACCGGACTAGCGGGGTACGAGCAGTACTTC.

The V gene is TRBV19, the J gene TRBJ2-2; D ambiguous. Trimming removed 1 base at V and 1 base at J, with 4 bases between. CDR3 length equals 14 residues. CDR1 and CDR2 from the germline V gene are LNHDA and SQIVND (reference sequence). The CDR3 DNA reads TGTGCCAGTAGTATAGGACAGAACACCGGGGAGCTGTTTTTT. It specifies CASSIGQNTGELFF. Full variable domain (remainder filled in from reference TRBV19 and TRBJ2-2): DGGITQSPKYLFRKEGQNVTLSCEQNLNHDAMYWYRQDPGQGLRLIYYSQIVNDFQKGDIAEGYSVSREKKESFPLTVTSAQKNPTAFYLCASSIGQNTGELFFGEGSRLTVL.

This clone was counted only a few times. This chain connects TRBV2 to TRBJ1-5, with TRBD1 matching over 10 bases. CDR1 and CDR2 from the germline V gene are SNHLY and FYNNEI. The CDR3 contains 14 residues. Trimming cost V 9 bases and J 4 bases; bases outside gene matches: 6. CDR3 sequence: CASAPGQGNQPQHF. The CDR3 nucleotides are TGTGCCAGTGCACCGGGACAGGGGAATCAGCCCCAGCATTTT.

The rearrangement links TRBV5-1 to TRBJ2-1, with TRBD2 as a possible D gene (5 bases). Germline V gene sequence: CDR1 SGHRS, CDR2 YFSETQ. The CDR3 contains 14 residues. The germline V and J ends were trimmed by 4 bases and 5 bases, with 13 bases remaining between them. The CDR3 DNA reads as TGCGCCAGCAGCGGAGGACTGGCAGACAATGAGCAGTTCTTC. Translation gives CASSGGLADNEQFF.

This clone appeared a single time. The chain combines TRBV15 with TRBJ2-7; 7 bases align to TRBD2. The CDR3 is made up of 15 amino acids. V gave up 0 bases and J gave up 4 bases; unmatched junction bases: 6. CDR1 is LNHNV, CDR2 YYDKDF, per germline (reference sequence). The CDR3 nucleotides are TGTGCCACCAGCAGAGATTGGGGGGAGGGTTACGAGCAGTACTTC. Translated: CATSRDWGEGYEQYF.

This clone has only a few counts. Being one base from a much bigger clone, this may be a read error. Other DNA sequences within the sample encode an identical CDR3. The J gene is TRBJ1-1, the V gene TRBV2; 7 bases agree with TRBD1. CDR3 length: 17 residues. J lost 2 bases, V lost 5 bases, and 14 bases had no gene match. The germline V gene has CDR1 SNHLY and CDR2 FYNNEI. The CDR3 spells CASSYTPKTGKNTEAFF. The CDR3 DNA reads TGTGCCAGCAGTTACACGCCAAAGACAGGGAAAAACACTGAAGCTTTCTTT.

This clone was observed a handful of times. The CDR3 nucleotides read TGTGCCAGCAGGACTAGCGGGGGGGAGTCCTACGAGCAGTACTTC. This sequence encodes CASRTSGGESYEQYF. This rearrangement joins TRBV6-4 to TRBJ2-7, with 14 bases that match TRBD2. CDR3 length equals 15 residues. CDR1 and CDR2 from the germline V gene are MRHNA and SNTAGT. The V gene end was trimmed by 6 bases and the J gene end by 1 base; junction bases not matched to a gene: 2.

This clone is judged medium-sized. The chain uses TRBV27 and TRBJ1-4; D not certain. The CDR3 runs 11 residues. Trimming took off 3 bases at V and 8 bases at J, with 4 bases between the two ends. Germline CDR1 and CDR2: MNHEY and SMNVEV (reference sequence). The CDR3 DNA reads as TGTGCCAGCAGTTTCGAGGAAAAACTGTTTTTT. It translates to CASSFEEKLFF.

In its sample, this clone was seen once. V is TRBV5-1 and J is TRBJ2-7; TRBD1 matches 10 bases. The CDR3 length is 19 residues. V gave up 4 bases and J gave up 5 bases; unmatched junction bases: 21. CDR1 is SGHRS, CDR2 YFSETQ, per germline. CDR3: CASSQTGGSYYPPPHEQYF. CDR3 sequence (DNA): TGCGCCAGCAGCCAGACAGGGGGCTCGTACTACCCCCCCCCTCACGAGCAGTACTTC.

The J gene is TRBJ2-1, the V gene TRBV25-1; D is unclear. Germline V gene sequence: CDR1 MGHDK, CDR2 SYGVNS. The CDR3 has 16 amino acids. V was pared by 4 bases and J by 3 bases, with 16 bases between. The CDR3 DNA reads TGTGCCAGCAGTGCCTCCGGGTCCCTTGGCTACAATGAGCAGTTCTTC. Residues: CASSASGSLGYNEQFF.

The chain has TRBV29-1 and TRBJ2-7; possible D gene TRBD1, 5 bases. V was clipped by 5 bases and J by 1 base, with 12 bases between them. Germline V CDR1 and CDR2: SQVTM, ANQGSEA. CDR3 length: 13 amino acids. The CDR3 is CSVTGDSSYEQYF. CDR3 in DNA: TGCAGCGTTACTGGCGACAGTTCCTACGAGCAGTACTTC.

This sequence joins TRBV2 and TRBJ1-5; no clear D. Looked up from germline, CDR1 is SNHLY and CDR2 is FYNNEI. The CDR3 length is 13 residues. V was pared by 7 bases and J by 3 bases, with 10 bases between. The DNA of the CDR3 is TGTGCCAGCACCCTGACATACAATCAGCCCCAGCATTTT. Translation: CASTLTYNQPQHF.